This is a list of T cell receptor beta chains from one sample in a study of blood T cells in healthy people across ages. TCRdb ran MiXCR on the 5' RACE reads and lists one entry per CDR3 protein. In the table there are over 600,000 distinct CDR3 sequences, around 21% of which are singletons. Sequenced input: blood. Receptors were obtained from a man between 70 and 80 years old in good health. CDR3s include the opening cysteine and the closing phenylalanine or tryptophan. The order of the fields is clone size, J gene, V gene, D gene, CDR3 DNA, CDR3 protein. A D gene is named only where the DNA matches it firmly. Clone size is not always given. Where it is, it says once, few, many or a class for expanded clones.

>-|TRBJ2-7|TRBV21-1|-
TGTGCCATCAAGAACAGGGTCTGGAGCTCCTACGAGCAGTACTTC
CAIKNRVWSSYEQYF
>many|TRBJ2-1|TRBV30|-
TGTGCCTGGAGTCTACTGGGGGCGGTCAACAATGAGCAGTTCTTC
CAWSLLGAVNNEQFF
>-|TRBJ2-5|TRBV11-2|-
TGTGCCAGCAGCTTAGGGCTAGAGGGGACCCAGTACTTC
CASSLGLEGTQYF
>-|TRBJ2-5|TRBV14|TRBD1
TGTGCCAGCAGCCAAGAGGGACAGGTCCAGTACTTC
CASSQEGQVQYF
>-|TRBJ1-1|TRBV14|-
TGTGCCAGCAGCCAAGATTCGACCGGACGGGTAGCTTTCTTT
CASSQDSTGRVAFF
>-|TRBJ2-4|TRBV19|-
TGTGCCAGTAGTGCACAGAAAAACATTCAGTACTTC
CASSAQKNIQYF
>-|TRBJ1-1|TRBV18|-
TGTGCCAGCTCTGCGAACCGGGACTCTGAAGCTTTCTTT
CASSANRDSEAFF
>few|TRBJ2-5|TRBV12-3/TRBV12-4|-
TGTGCCAGCAGCCCGCGGGACATTCAAGAGACCCAGTACTTC
CASSPRDIQETQYF
>-|TRBJ2-1|TRBV29-1|-
TGCAGCGTTGTGAGGGGAACTAGCTCCTACAATGAGCAGTTCTTC
CSVVRGTSSYNEQFF
>-|TRBJ2-3|TRBV5-1|TRBD2
TGCGCCAGCAGCCGTAGTGGTAGCGGGTTGACAGATACGCAGTATTTT
CASSRSGSGLTDTQYF
>few|TRBJ2-5|TRBV6-5|-
TGTGCCAGCAGAAGCAGCAGGGTCCAAGAGACCCAGTACTTC
CASRSSRVQETQYF
>few|TRBJ2-5|TRBV19|TRBD2
TGTGCCAGCCGATCCGGGACTAGCGTCGAGACCCAGTACTTC
CASRSGTSVETQYF
>-|TRBJ2-1|TRBV20-1|-
TGCAGTGCCCCCCTCGGGTCACTGAACAATGAGCAGTTCTTC
CSAPLGSLNNEQFF
>few|TRBJ2-2|TRBV6-1|TRBD1
TGTGCCAGCAGGACCTCCGGGACAGATACCGGGGAGCTGTTTTTT
CASRTSGTDTGELFF
>-|TRBJ2-5|TRBV7-3|-
TGTGCCAGCAGCTTAAAGGTGTCGGAGACCCAGTACTTC
CASSLKVSETQYF
>-|TRBJ2-3|TRBV12-3/TRBV12-4|TRBD2
TGTGCCAGCACCATAGCGGGAGGTAATACAGATACGCAGTATTTT
CASTIAGGNTDTQYF
>-|TRBJ2-1|TRBV7-9|TRBD2
TGTGCCAGCAGCCCGGGACTAGCGGGAGGTCACAATGAGCAGTTCTTC
CASSPGLAGGHNEQFF
>-|TRBJ2-1|TRBV5-1|-
TGCGCCAGCAGCTTCGGGCAGGGCCCAGCGGCACAGCAGTTCTTC
CASSFGQGPAAQQFF
>few|TRBJ2-7|TRBV20-1|-
TGCAGTGCTGGAAAGCGGAGCCGGGTCTACGAGCAGTACTTC
CSAGKRSRVYEQYF
>few|TRBJ2-4|TRBV11-2|-
TGTGCCAGCAGCCCCGACAGGAGGAACATTCAGTACTTC
CASSPDRRNIQYF
>many|TRBJ2-1|TRBV5-6|TRBD2
TGTGCCAGCAGCGTGACTAGCGGGATGTGTACCTTC
CASSVTSGMCTF
>-|TRBJ1-1|TRBV7-2|TRBD1
TGTGCCAGCGGACTAATAACAGGGGGCGCTGAAGCTTTCTTT
CASGLITGGAEAFF
>-|TRBJ2-5|TRBV6-2/TRBV6-3|TRBD2
TGTGCCAGCAGTTACGGGGCTAGCGGGCCTCAAGAGACCCAGTACTTC
CASSYGASGPQETQYF
>few|TRBJ2-7|TRBV6-2/TRBV6-3|-
TGTGCCAGCAGTTACCCCGGACGACACGAGCAGTACTTC
CASSYPGRHEQYF
>-|TRBJ2-1|TRBV7-2|TRBD1
TGTGCCAGCAGTACACAGGGGGCTAACTACAATGAGCAGTTCTTC
CASSTQGANYNEQFF
>many|TRBJ2-7|TRBV5-1|TRBD1
TGCGCCAGCAGCATAGGACAGGGGGCGTTCAACTACGAGCAGTACTTC
CASSIGQGAFNYEQYF
>-|TRBJ1-1|TRBV28|-
TGTGCCAGCAGTTTAAAGTGGAACACTGAAGCTTTCTTT
CASSLKWNTEAFF